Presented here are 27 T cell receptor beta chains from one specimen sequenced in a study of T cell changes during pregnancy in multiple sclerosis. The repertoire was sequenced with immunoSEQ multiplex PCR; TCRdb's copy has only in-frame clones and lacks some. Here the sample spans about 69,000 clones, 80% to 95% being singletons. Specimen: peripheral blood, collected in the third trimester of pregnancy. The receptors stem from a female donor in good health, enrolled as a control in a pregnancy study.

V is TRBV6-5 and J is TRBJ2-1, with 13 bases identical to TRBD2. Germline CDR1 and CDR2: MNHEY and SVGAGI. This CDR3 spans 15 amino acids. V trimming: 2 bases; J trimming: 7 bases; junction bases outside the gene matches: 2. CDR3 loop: CASSYGLAGANEQFF. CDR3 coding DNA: TGTGCCAGCAGTTACGGACTAGCGGGAGCGAATGAGCAGTTCTTC.

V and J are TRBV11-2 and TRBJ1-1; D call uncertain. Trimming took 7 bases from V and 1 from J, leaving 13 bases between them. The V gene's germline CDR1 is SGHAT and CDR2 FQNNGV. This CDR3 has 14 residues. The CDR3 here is CASIPGISNTEAFF. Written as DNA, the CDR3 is TGTGCCAGCATACCCGGGATTTCGAACACTGAAGCTTTCTTT.

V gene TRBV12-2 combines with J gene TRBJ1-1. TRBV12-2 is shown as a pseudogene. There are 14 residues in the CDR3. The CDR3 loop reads CASRLKGGDTEAFF. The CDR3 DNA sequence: TGTGCAAGTCGCTTAAAAGGGGGGGACACTGAAGCTTTCTTT.

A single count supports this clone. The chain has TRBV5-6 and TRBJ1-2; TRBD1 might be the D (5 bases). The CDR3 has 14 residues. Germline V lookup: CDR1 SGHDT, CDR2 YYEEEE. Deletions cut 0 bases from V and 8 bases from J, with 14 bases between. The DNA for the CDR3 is TGTGCCAGCAGCTTGGGGGGCAGGGCTTTAGGCTACACCTTC. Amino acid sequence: CASSLGGRALGYTF.

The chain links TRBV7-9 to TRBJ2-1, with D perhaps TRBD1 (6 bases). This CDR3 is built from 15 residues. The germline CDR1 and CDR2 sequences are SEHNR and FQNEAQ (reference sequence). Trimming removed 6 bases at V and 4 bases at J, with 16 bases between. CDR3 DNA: TGTGCCAGCAGTTCCCAGGGGATCCCATACAATGAGCAGTTCTTC. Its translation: CASSSQGIPYNEQFF.

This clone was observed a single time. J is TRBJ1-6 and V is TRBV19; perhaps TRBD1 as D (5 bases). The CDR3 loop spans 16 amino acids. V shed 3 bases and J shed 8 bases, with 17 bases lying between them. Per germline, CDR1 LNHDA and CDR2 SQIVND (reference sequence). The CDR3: CASSIGQGGGDSPLHF. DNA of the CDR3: TGTGCCAGTAGTATCGGGCAGGGCGGCGGGGATTCACCCCTCCACTTT. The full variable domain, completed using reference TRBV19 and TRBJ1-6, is DGGITQSPKYLFRKEGQNVTLSCEQNLNHDAMYWYRQDPGQGLRLIYYSQIVNDFQKGDIAEGYSVSREKKESFPLTVTSAQKNPTAFYLCASSIGQGGGDSPLHFGNGTRLTVT.

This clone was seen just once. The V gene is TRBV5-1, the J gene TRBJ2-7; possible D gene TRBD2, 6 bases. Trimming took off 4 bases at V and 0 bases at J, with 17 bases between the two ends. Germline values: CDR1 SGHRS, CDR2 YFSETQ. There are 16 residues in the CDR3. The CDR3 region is CASSLSLAGSSYEQYF. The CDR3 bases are TGCGCCAGCAGCCTGTCCTTGGCCGGGAGCTCCTACGAGCAGTACTTC.

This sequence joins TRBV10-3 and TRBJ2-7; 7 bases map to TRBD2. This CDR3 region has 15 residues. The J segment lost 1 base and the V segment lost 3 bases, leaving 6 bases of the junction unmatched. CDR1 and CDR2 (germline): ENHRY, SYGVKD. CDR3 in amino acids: CAISEVLGGSYEQYF. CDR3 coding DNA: TGTGCCATCAGTGAAGTTCTCGGGGGGTCCTACGAGCAGTACTTC.

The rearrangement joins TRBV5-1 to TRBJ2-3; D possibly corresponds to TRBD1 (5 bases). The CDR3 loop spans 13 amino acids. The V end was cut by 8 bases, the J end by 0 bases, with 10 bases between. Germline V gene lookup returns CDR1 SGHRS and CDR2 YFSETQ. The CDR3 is CASGAGSTDTQYF. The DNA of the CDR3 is TGCGCCAGTGGGGCAGGGAGCACAGATACGCAGTATTTT.

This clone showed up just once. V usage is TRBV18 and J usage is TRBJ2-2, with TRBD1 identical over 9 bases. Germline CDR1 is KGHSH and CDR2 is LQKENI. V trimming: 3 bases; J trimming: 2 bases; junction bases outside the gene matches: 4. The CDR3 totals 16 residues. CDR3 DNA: TGTGCCAGCTCACCGCTGGGACAGGGAAACACCGGGGAGCTGTTTTTT. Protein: CASSPLGQGNTGELFF.

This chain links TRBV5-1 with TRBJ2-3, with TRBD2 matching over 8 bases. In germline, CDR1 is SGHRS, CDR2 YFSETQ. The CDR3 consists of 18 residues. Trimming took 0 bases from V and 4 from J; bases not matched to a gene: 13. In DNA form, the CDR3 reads TGCGCCAGCAGCTTGGAGGTGCCTAGCGGGTGGACGGCAGATACGCAGTATTTT. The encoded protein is CASSLEVPSGWTADTQYF.

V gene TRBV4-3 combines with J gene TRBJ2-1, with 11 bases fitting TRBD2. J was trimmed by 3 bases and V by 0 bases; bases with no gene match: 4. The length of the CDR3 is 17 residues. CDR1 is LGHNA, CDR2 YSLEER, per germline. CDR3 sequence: CASSQDILAGDYNEQFF. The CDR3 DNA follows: TGCGCCAGCAGCCAAGATATACTAGCGGGAGACTACAATGAGCAGTTCTTC.

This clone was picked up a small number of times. The CDR3 spells CASSQVQGMDYGYTF. CDR3 in DNA: TGTGCCAGCAGCCAAGTTCAGGGGATGGACTATGGCTACACCTTC. J is TRBJ1-2 and V is TRBV14; D perhaps matches TRBD1 (6 bases). Trimming pared 1 base from V and 3 bases from J, leaving 12 bases between. Germline CDR1 and CDR2: SGHDN and FVKESK. The CDR3 has 15 amino acids.

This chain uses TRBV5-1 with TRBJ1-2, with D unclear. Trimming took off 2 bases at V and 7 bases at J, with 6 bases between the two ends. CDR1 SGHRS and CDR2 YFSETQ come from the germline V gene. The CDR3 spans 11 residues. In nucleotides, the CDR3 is TGCGCCAGCAGCTTCGAGGGTGGCTACACCTTC. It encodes CASSFEGGYTF.

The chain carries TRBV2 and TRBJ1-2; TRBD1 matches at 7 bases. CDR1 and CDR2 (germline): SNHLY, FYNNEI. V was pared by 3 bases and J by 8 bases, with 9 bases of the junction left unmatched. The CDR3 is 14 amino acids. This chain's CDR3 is CASSEDRLPQGYTF. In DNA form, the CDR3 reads TGTGCCAGCAGTGAGGACAGGTTACCGCAGGGCTACACCTTC.

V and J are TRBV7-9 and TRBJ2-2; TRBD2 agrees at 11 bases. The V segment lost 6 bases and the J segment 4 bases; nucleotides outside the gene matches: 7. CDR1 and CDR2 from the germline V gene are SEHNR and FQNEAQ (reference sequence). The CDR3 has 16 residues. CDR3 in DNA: TGTGCCAGCAGGCGACTAGCGGGGTCCACCACCGGGGAGCTGTTTTTT. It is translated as CASRRLAGSTTGELFF. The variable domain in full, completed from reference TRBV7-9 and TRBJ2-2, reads DTGVSQNPRHKITKRGQNVTFRCDPISEHNRLYWYRQTLGQGPEFLTYFQNEAQLEKSRLLSDRFSAERPKGSFSTLEIQRTEQGDSAMYLCASRRLAGSTTGELFFGEGSRLTVL.

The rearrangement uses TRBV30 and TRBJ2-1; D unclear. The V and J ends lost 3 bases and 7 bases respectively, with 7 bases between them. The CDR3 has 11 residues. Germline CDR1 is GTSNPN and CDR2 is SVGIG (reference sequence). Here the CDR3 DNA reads TGTGCCTGGAGGCAAGCGAATGAGCAGTTCTTC. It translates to CAWRQANEQFF.

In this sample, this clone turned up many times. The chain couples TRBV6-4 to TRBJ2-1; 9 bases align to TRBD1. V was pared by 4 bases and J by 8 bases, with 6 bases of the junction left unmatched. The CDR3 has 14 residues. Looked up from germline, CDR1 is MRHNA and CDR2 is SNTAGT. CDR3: CASSAATGGDEQFF. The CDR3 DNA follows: TGTGCCAGCAGTGCTGCCACAGGGGGCGATGAGCAGTTCTTC.

This CDR3 reads CASSDSVYEQYF. The CDR3 bases are TGCGCCAGCAGCGATTCGGTGTACGAGCAGTACTTC. The chain has TRBV5-1 and TRBJ2-7; the D is unclear. CDR1 and CDR2 from the germline V gene are SGHRS and YFSETQ. This CDR3 has 12 amino acids. Trimming stripped 4 bases from V and 4 bases from J, with 9 bases between. Looking up the rest from reference TRBV5-1 and TRBJ2-7 gives the full variable domain: KAGVTQTPRYLIKTRGQQVTLSCSPISGHRSVSWYQQTPGQGLQFLFEYFSETQRNKGNFPGRFSGRQFSNSRSEMNVSTLELGDSALYLCASSDSVYEQYFGPGTRLTVT.

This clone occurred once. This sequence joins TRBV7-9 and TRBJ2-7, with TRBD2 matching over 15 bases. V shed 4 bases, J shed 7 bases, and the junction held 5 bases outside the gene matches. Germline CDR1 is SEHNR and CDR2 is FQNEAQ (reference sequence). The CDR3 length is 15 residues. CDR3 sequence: CASSSGTSGRSEQYF. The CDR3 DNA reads TGTGCCAGCAGCTCCGGGACTAGCGGGAGGAGTGAGCAGTACTTC.

CDR3 bases: TGTGCCAGCAGCCTCGGTCCTGCGGGCACTGAAGCTTTCTTT. It codes for CASSLGPAGTEAFF. This chain joins TRBV5-4 and TRBJ1-1; unclear D gene. The ends were cut back, 4 bases at V and 4 bases at J, with 14 bases in the middle. This CDR3 is built from 14 residues. Germline V lookup: CDR1 SGHNT, CDR2 YYREEE (reference sequence).

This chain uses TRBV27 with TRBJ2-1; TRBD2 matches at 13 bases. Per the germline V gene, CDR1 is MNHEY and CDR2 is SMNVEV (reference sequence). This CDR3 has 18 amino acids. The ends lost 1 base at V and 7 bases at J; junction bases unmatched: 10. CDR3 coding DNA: TGTGCCAGCAGTTTATTTGGAGGAGGACTAGCGGGAGTTAATGAGCAGTTCTTC. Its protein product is CASSLFGGGLAGVNEQFF.

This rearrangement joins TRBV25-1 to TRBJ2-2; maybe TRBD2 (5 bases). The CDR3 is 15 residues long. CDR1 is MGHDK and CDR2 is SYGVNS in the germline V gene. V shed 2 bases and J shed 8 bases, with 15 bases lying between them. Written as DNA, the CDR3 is TGTGCCAGCAGTGAAGAGGCAGCCCGGGGTGGGGAGCTGTTTTTT. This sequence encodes CASSEEAARGGELFF.

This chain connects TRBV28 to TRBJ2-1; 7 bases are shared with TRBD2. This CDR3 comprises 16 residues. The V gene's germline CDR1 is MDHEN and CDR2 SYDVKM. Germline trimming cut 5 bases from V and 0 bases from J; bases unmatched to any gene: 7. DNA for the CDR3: TGTGCCAGCAGTATTCCGTCTAGCGGCTCCTACAATGAGCAGTTCTTC. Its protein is CASSIPSSGSYNEQFF.

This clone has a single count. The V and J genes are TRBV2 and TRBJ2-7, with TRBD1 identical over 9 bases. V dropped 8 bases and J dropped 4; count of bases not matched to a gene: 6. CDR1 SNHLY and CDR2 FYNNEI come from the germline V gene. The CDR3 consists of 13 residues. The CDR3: CASRQGVRYEQYF. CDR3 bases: TGTGCCAGCCGACAGGGGGTTCGTTACGAGCAGTACTTC.

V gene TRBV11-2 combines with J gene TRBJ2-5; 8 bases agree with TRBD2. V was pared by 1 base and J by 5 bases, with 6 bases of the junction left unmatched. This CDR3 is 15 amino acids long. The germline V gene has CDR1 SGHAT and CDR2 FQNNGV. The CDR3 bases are TGTGCCAGCAGCTTAGCGGGAGGGCCCAAGGAGACCCAGTACTTC. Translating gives CASSLAGGPKETQYF.

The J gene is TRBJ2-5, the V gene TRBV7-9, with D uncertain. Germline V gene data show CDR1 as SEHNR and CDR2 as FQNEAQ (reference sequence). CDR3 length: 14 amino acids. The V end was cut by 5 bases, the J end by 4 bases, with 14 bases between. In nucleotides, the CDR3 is TGTGCCAGCAGCCCAACTATAGTCGGAGAGACCCAGTACTTC. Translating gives CASSPTIVGETQYF.